Each of the 14 T cell receptor beta chains below was sequenced from the same sample in a study of shared clonotypes between healthy human individuals (dated by TCRdb to the early 2020s). Library preparation used the immunoSEQ multiplex PCR assay. Entries here come from immuneACCESS through TCRdb and include only in-frame sequences with V and J called. Some clones fail to appear in such tables; in the studies checked, an unresolved V gene covers under half of the shortfall, and the cause of the remainder is unknown. Counted in this sample were a few million clones; 90% to 97% of them appeared once. Around 0.13% of the sample belongs to the ten largest clones. Sequencing input: naive CD4+ T cells sorted from blood. The cell subset or site label here, explained by the study, means: CD45RA+ positively selected. The receptors shown here come from a man between 18 and 29 years old in good health.

DNA of the CDR3: TGTGCCAGCTCACGGGACAGGGCCCCTGGGAACGAGCAGTACTTC. Its translation: CASSRDRAPGNEQYF. The rearrangement uses TRBV18 and TRBJ2-7, with 9 bases matching TRBD1. Germline lookup yields CDR1 KGHSH and CDR2 LQKENI. Germline trimming cut 4 bases from V and 5 bases from J; bases unmatched to any gene: 9. This CDR3 spans 15 amino acids.

V and J are TRBV2 and TRBJ2-1; D not certain. The CDR3 is 12 residues long. CDR1 and CDR2 from the germline V gene are SNHLY and FYNNEI. V was cut by 6 bases and J by 2 bases, with 5 bases left in between. The CDR3 nucleotides read TGTGCCAGCAGGGAGACCTACAATGAGCAGTTCTTC. It translates to CASRETYNEQFF. Variable domain in full (rest from reference TRBV2 and TRBJ2-1): EPEVTQTPSHQVTQMGQEVILRCVPISNHLYFYWYRQILGQKVEFLVSFYNNEISEKSEIFDDQFSVERPDGSNFTLKIRSTKLEDSAMYFCASRETYNEQFFGPGTRLTVL.

V and J are TRBV5-4 and TRBJ2-7; D possibly uses TRBD1 or TRBD2 (6 bases each). CDR3 length: 13 residues. From germline, CDR1 is SGHNT and CDR2 YYREEE (reference sequence). The V end was cut by 3 bases, the J end by 5 bases, with 12 bases between. For the CDR3, the DNA is TGTGCCAGCAGCTCCTGGGGGGCCCACGAGCAGTACTTC. Protein product: CASSSWGAHEQYF.

This chain connects TRBV5-6 to TRBJ2-5, with D tentatively TRBD1 (6 bases). The CDR3 covers 16 residues. V was pared by 2 bases and J by 2 bases, with 16 bases between. Germline-derived CDR1 and CDR2 are SGHDT and YYEEEE. The CDR3: CASSLGGKSGQETQYF. The CDR3 DNA is TGTGCCAGCAGCTTAGGGGGTAAGAGCGGACAAGAGACCCAGTACTTC.

With respect to this clone: Other DNA sequences of this sample code for an identical CDR3. V gene TRBV5-1 combines with J gene TRBJ2-3; 10 bases match TRBD1. Germline CDR1 reads SGHRS; CDR2 reads YFSETQ. Trimming took 7 bases from V and 4 from J; bases not matched to a gene: 6. CDR3 length equals 14 residues. The CDR3 sequence is CASSRTGGADTQYF. As DNA, the CDR3 is TGCGCCAGCTCCAGGACAGGGGGAGCAGATACGCAGTATTTT.

V usage is TRBV27 and J usage is TRBJ2-2; TRBD2 matches 8 bases. The CDR3 totals 15 residues. After removal of 4 bases from V and 5 bases from J, the junction contained 6 bases not matched to a gene. Germline CDR1 and CDR2: MNHEY and SMNVEV (reference sequence). CDR3 nucleotides: TGTGCCAGCAGTTCCGGGACTAGGAGTACCGGGGAGCTGTTTTTT. Translation: CASSSGTRSTGELFF.

CDR3 sequence: CASSVGSSASTDTQYF. The DNA for the CDR3 is TGTGCCAGCAGCGTCGGGTCTAGCGCCAGCACAGATACGCAGTATTTT. The chain uses TRBV9 and TRBJ2-3, with TRBD2 as a possible D gene (6 bases). V lost 2 bases to trimming and J lost 0 bases, with 13 bases between them. The germline V gene encodes CDR1 SGDLS and CDR2 YYNGEE. The CDR3 is 16 residues long. The full variable domain, completed using reference TRBV9 and TRBJ2-3, is DSGVTQTPKHLITATGQRVTLRCSPRSGDLSVYWYQQSLDQGLQFLIQYYNGEERAKGNILERFSAQQFPDLHSELNLSSLELGDSALYFCASSVGSSASTDTQYFGPGTRLTVL.

The rearrangement joins TRBV11-2 to TRBJ1-6; a weak D match, TRBD1 (5 bases). V gave up 8 bases and J gave up 10 bases, with 21 bases separating them. Germline loops: CDR1 SGHAT, CDR2 FQNNGV. The CDR3 is 15 amino acids. DNA for the CDR3: TGTGCCAGCTCCGAACGGGGTCAATGGGGGTCACCCCTCCACTTT. Its protein is CASSERGQWGSPLHF. Full variable domain (outside the CDR3, taken from reference TRBV11-2 and TRBJ1-6): EAGVAQSPRYKIIEKRQSVAFWCNPISGHATLYWYQQILGQGPKLLIQFQNNGVVDDSQLPKDRFSAERLKGVDSTLKIQPAKLEDSAVYLCASSERGQWGSPLHFGNGTRLTVT.

V is TRBV15 and J is TRBJ1-5; 7 bases fit TRBD1. V shed 1 base, J shed 2 bases, and the junction held 5 bases outside the gene matches. The CDR3 has 16 amino acids. Germline CDR1 and CDR2: LNHNV and YYDKDF (reference sequence). The CDR3 spells CATSRGQGLGNQPQHF. The CDR3 bases are TGTGCCACCAGCAGAGGACAGGGACTGGGCAATCAGCCCCAGCATTTT.

V usage is TRBV4-1 and J usage is TRBJ2-2, with D uncertain. V lost 3 bases and J 0 bases, leaving 11 bases between the germline ends. The CDR3 length is 16 residues. Per germline, CDR1 MGHRA and CDR2 YSYEKL. Here the CDR3 DNA reads TGCGCCAGCAGCCACCACGGAGCCTCGAACACCGGGGAGCTGTTTTTT. Its protein is CASSHHGASNTGELFF.

The rearrangement uses TRBV9 and TRBJ2-2, with 8 nucleotides matching TRBD1. This CDR3 region has 16 residues. Germline lookup yields CDR1 SGDLS and CDR2 YYNGEE. The J segment lost 2 bases and the V segment lost 3 bases, leaving 6 bases of the junction unmatched. Here the CDR3 DNA reads TGTGCCAGCAGCGGACAGGGGCAATTAAACACCGGGGAGCTGTTTTTT. This codes for CASSGQGQLNTGELFF.

This sequence joins TRBV5-1 and TRBJ2-5, with TRBD2 as a possible D gene (6 bases). The length of the CDR3 is 14 residues. Trimming took off 4 bases at V and 5 bases at J, with 15 bases between the two ends. Germline V gives CDR1 SGHRS, CDR2 YFSETQ. The CDR3 bases are TGCGCCAGCAGCGTGGGCTGGGGGGACGAGACCCAGTACTTC. It is translated as CASSVGWGDETQYF.

This clone was counted only a few times. The chain is built from TRBV6-1 and TRBJ1-4; TRBD1 matches at 7 bases. CDR1 and CDR2 from the germline V gene are MNHNS and SASEGT. J gave up 3 bases and V 6 bases, and 4 bases lay outside the gene matches. The CDR3 runs to 14 residues. The CDR3 region has the DNA TGTGCCAGCAGGCAGGGGGGGGCTAATGAAAAACTGTTTTTT. Translated: CASRQGGANEKLFF.

The rearrangement links TRBV11-2 to TRBJ2-7, with 12 bases matching TRBD2. This CDR3 region has 15 residues. In germline, CDR1 is SGHAT, CDR2 FQNNGV. Trimming removed 4 bases from V and 3 bases from J; junction bases left unmatched: 4. The CDR3 DNA is TGTGCCAGCAGCTCAGGACTAGCGGGATTCTACGAGCAGTACTTC. Its protein is CASSSGLAGFYEQYF.